A selection of T cell receptor beta chains follows, all from one sample in a study of Ad26.COV2.S vaccination and SARS-CoV-2 variants. Generated by immunoSEQ multiplex PCR, the TCRdb table keeps only in-frame clones and is missing some. Of around 300,000 clones listed, 86% were seen once; the top ten hold approximately 12%. Sequencing used peripheral blood, obtained in a trial of Ad26.COV2.S vaccine versus placebo. The source is a person aged 18-65 years who received the Ad26.COV2.S COVID-19 vaccine or a placebo. Each CDR3 is given with its conserved first and last residue. A D gene is named only where the DNA matches it firmly. Some rows mark clone size as missing; the rest say once, few, many or name a class of expanded clone.

CDR3 protein	CDR3 DNA	V gene	clone size	J gene	D gene
CASSEKVTGELFF	TGTGCCAGCAGTGAAAAGGTCACCGGGGAGCTGTTTTTT	TRBV2	NA	TRBJ2-2	NA
CASSQVGGDRSYGYTF	TGTGCCAGCAGCCAAGTGGGGGGAGACAGGAGCTATGGCTACACCTTC	TRBV3-1/TRBV3-2	few	TRBJ1-2	NA
CASSLSSAGTTYEQYF	TGTGCCAGCAGCTTAAGTTCGGCGGGAACAACCTACGAGCAGTACTTC	TRBV7-8	NA	TRBJ2-7	NA
CAISESRQGNQPQHF	TGTGCCATCAGTGAGTCACGACAGGGCAATCAGCCCCAGCATTTT	TRBV10-3	NA	TRBJ1-5	NA
CASSVRLAGPYNEQFF	TGTGCCAGCAGCGTACGACTAGCGGGTCCCTACAATGAGCAGTTCTTC	TRBV9	NA	TRBJ2-1	TRBD2
CASSAPGLGNRYEQYF	TGTGCCAGCAGCGCACCGGGACTAGGCAATCGGTACGAGCAGTACTTC	TRBV7-2	NA	TRBJ2-7	TRBD2
CASSWTNQETQYF	TGTGCCAGCAGTTGGACAAACCAAGAGACCCAGTACTTC	TRBV6-5	NA	TRBJ2-5	NA
CASSLQWGETYEQYF	TGTGCCAGCAGCCTGCAGTGGGGCGAAACTTACGAGCAGTACTTC	TRBV9	NA	TRBJ2-7	NA
CASSQEEIGLKETQYF	TGTGCCAGCAGCCAAGAAGAGATTGGCCTCAAAGAGACCCAGTACTTC	TRBV3-1/TRBV3-2	NA	TRBJ2-5	NA
CASSLGRYIQYF	TGTGCCAGCAGCTTAGGGCGATACATTCAGTACTTC	TRBV7-2	NA	TRBJ2-4	NA
CASSWGPHNEQYF	TGTGCCAGCAGCTGGGGCCCCCACAACGAGCAGTACTTC	TRBV7-2	NA	TRBJ2-7	NA
CASSFATGRAGDTEAFF	TGTGCCAGCAGTTTCGCAACGGGGCGGGCGGGGGACACTGAAGCTTTCTTT	TRBV27	NA	TRBJ1-1	NA
CASSVQGARQPQHF	TGTGCCAGCAGTGTCCAGGGGGCTAGACAGCCCCAGCATTTT	TRBV2	once	TRBJ1-5	TRBD1
CASSQTGVSLNGYTF	TGTGCCAGCAGCCAAACAGGGGTTAGTCTGAATGGCTACACCTTC	TRBV2	NA	TRBJ1-2	TRBD1
CASSQGTGTGANVLTF	TGTGCCAGCAGCCAGGGTACAGGGACTGGGGCCAACGTCCTGACTTTC	TRBV7-9	NA	TRBJ2-6	NA
CASQTSGTDTQYF	TGCGCCAGCCAGACTAGCGGCACAGATACGCAGTATTTT	TRBV4-3	NA	TRBJ2-3	TRBD2
CASSFGVGTYEQYF	TGCGCCAGCAGCTTCGGGGTGGGGACCTACGAGCAGTACTTC	TRBV5-1	once	TRBJ2-7	NA
CASSYYGNTEAFF	TGTGCCAGCAGTTACTACGGGAACACTGAAGCTTTCTTT	TRBV6-5	NA	TRBJ1-1	NA
CASSLKDTGSVTEAFF	TGTGCCAGCAGTTTAAAGGACACCGGTTCGGTCACTGAAGCTTTCTTT	TRBV28	NA	TRBJ1-1	NA
CASSLMTSGANEQFF	TGTGCCAGCAGTTTAATGACTAGCGGGGCTAATGAGCAGTTCTTC	TRBV27	NA	TRBJ2-1	TRBD2
CASSLASNEQFF	TGCGCCAGCAGCTTGGCATCTAATGAGCAGTTCTTC	TRBV5-1	NA	TRBJ2-1	NA
CASSPPTGSTQYF	TGTGCCAGCAGTCCCCCGACAGGGAGTACGCAGTATTTT	TRBV28	many	TRBJ2-3	TRBD1
CASSLHQAGSGYTF	TGCGCCAGCAGCTTACACCAGGCTGGATCCGGCTACACCTTC	TRBV5-1	NA	TRBJ1-2	NA
CASSLLGSNQPQHF	TGTGCCAGCAGTTTACTGGGATCGAATCAGCCCCAGCATTTT	TRBV27	once	TRBJ1-5	NA
CASSRSDPNEKLFF	TGTGCCAGCAGCCGATCCGACCCGAATGAAAAACTGTTTTTT	TRBV16	many	TRBJ1-4	NA
CASSPETGGKNEQFF	TGTGCCAGCAGCCCCGAGACAGGGGGCAAGAATGAGCAGTTCTTC	TRBV7-2	NA	TRBJ2-1	TRBD1
CASRGTGSSYEQYF	TGTGCCAGCAGGGGGACAGGTAGCTCCTACGAGCAGTACTTC	TRBV27	NA	TRBJ2-7	TRBD1
CASSWGQGANNEQFF	TGCGCCAGCAGTTGGGGACAGGGGGCAAACAATGAGCAGTTCTTC	TRBV5-1	NA	TRBJ2-1	TRBD1
CASSLISNRDNSPLHF	TGTGCCAGCAGCTTGATCTCGAACAGGGATAATTCACCCCTCCACTTT	TRBV7-2	NA	TRBJ1-6	NA
CSATRQTYYTF	TGCAGTGCTACCAGACAGACCTACTACACCTTC	TRBV20-1	NA	TRBJ1-2	NA
CASSLSKGGGYEQYF	TGCGCCAGCAGCCTCAGCAAGGGAGGGGGCTACGAGCAGTACTTC	TRBV4-1	NA	TRBJ2-7	NA
CASSPPGLKLWYTGELFF	TGTGCCAGCTCACCACCGGGACTTAAATTGTGGTACACCGGGGAGCTGTTTTTT	TRBV18	NA	TRBJ2-2	NA
CASSPPGQETQYF	TGTGCCAGCTCACCACCAGGGCAAGAGACCCAGTACTTC	TRBV18	NA	TRBJ2-5	NA
CASSFHDRYYGYTF	TGTGCCAGCAGTTTTCACGACAGGTACTATGGCTACACCTTC	TRBV28	NA	TRBJ1-2	NA
CAISESGLPNTEAFF	TGTGCCATCAGTGAGTCGGGACTCCCAAACACTGAAGCTTTCTTT	TRBV10-3	NA	TRBJ1-1	NA
CASSPGTANTEAFF	TGTGCCAGCAGCCCCGGGACAGCGAACACTGAAGCTTTCTTT	TRBV5-4	NA	TRBJ1-1	TRBD1
CASSFGEGYTF	NA	TRBV12-3/TRBV12-4	NA	TRBJ1-2	NA
CAISEARTDTQYF	TGTGCCATCAGTGAGGCTAGAACAGATACGCAGTATTTT	TRBV10-3	NA	TRBJ2-3	NA
CASSPSGARLGEQYF	TGTGCCAGCAGCCCGTCAGGGGCGCGCTTGGGCGAGCAGTACTTC	TRBV7-3	NA	TRBJ2-7	NA
CASSIRRGRNQPQHF	TGTGCCAGCAGTATCCGCAGGGGGCGCAATCAGCCCCAGCATTTT	TRBV27	NA	TRBJ1-5	TRBD1
CASSPTGDSNQPQHF	TGTGCCAGCAGCCCTACCGGGGACAGCAATCAGCCCCAGCATTTT	TRBV11-2	once	TRBJ1-5	NA
CASSQLTSGQETQYF	TGTGCCAGCAGCCAATTAACTAGTGGCCAAGAGACCCAGTACTTC	TRBV14	NA	TRBJ2-5	NA
CASTGGLADYEQYF	TGCGCCAGCACCGGTGGACTAGCGGATTACGAGCAGTACTTC	TRBV5-1	NA	TRBJ2-7	TRBD2
CASSVDGTGNTIYF	TGTGCCAGCAGCGTAGACGGGACAGGAAACACCATATATTTT	TRBV9	NA	TRBJ1-3	NA
CASSKTPSGHNEQFF	TGTGCCAGTAGTAAAACTCCTAGCGGACACAATGAGCAGTTCTTC	TRBV19	NA	TRBJ2-1	TRBD2
CASSLEGARNTEAFF	TGCGCCAGCAGCTTGGAGGGGGCGCGGAACACTGAAGCTTTCTTT	TRBV5-1	NA	TRBJ1-1	TRBD1
CASSQETSGTAEQFF	TGCGCCAGCAGCCAAGAAACTAGCGGGACCGCTGAGCAGTTCTTC	TRBV4-3	NA	TRBJ2-1	TRBD2
CASTPPGAIYEQYF	TGTGCCAGCACTCCCCCGGGAGCGATCTACGAGCAGTACTTC	TRBV6-5	NA	TRBJ2-7	NA
CASTNSGSYEQYF	TGTGCCAGCACCAATAGCGGGAGCTACGAGCAGTACTTC	TRBV28	NA	TRBJ2-7	TRBD2
CASSQDKTGAGETQYF	TGCGCCAGCAGCCAAGATAAGACAGGGGCGGGGGAGACCCAGTACTTC	TRBV4-3	NA	TRBJ2-5	TRBD1
CASSATGEMAEQYF	TGTGCCAGCAGCGCGACCGGGGAAATGGCCGAGCAGTACTTC	TRBV7-2	NA	TRBJ2-7	NA
CASSPDGQGAFF	TGTGCCAGCAGCCCAGACGGACAGGGAGCGTTTTTC	TRBV5-4	NA	TRBJ1-2	TRBD1
CASSSRTAGLYEQYF	TGTGCCAGCAGCTCCCGGACCGCCGGCCTCTACGAGCAGTACTTC	TRBV5-6	NA	TRBJ2-7	NA